The 10 T cell receptor beta chains presented below share a single source sample, sequenced in a study of blood T cell repertoires in COVID-19. The repertoire was sequenced with immunoSEQ multiplex PCR; TCRdb's copy has only in-frame clones and lacks some. The table lists 210,000 or so clones, almost 85% of them singletons, with 5.1% in the top ten. Sequenced sample: peripheral blood. These receptors originate from a man aged 45-65 years with COVID-19, enrolled during active disease.

This clone is a singleton in its sample. The genes are TRBV5-1 and TRBJ2-3, with 16 positions matching TRBD2. The CDR3 length is 17 residues. Looked up from germline, CDR1 is SGHRS and CDR2 is YFSETQ. Unmatched junction bases numbered 5, after V lost 4 bases and J lost 3 bases. The CDR3 region is CASSSGTSGGATDTQYF. The CDR3 region has the DNA TGCGCCAGCAGCAGCGGGACTAGCGGGGGGGCGACAGATACGCAGTATTTT.

The chain recombines TRBV7-9 with TRBJ1-6; D is possibly TRBD1 (5 bases). The V end was cut by 5 bases, the J end by 10 bases, with 15 bases between. CDR1 is SEHNR, CDR2 FQNEAQ, per germline (reference sequence). The CDR3 contains 14 residues. CDR3 sequence reads: CASSADTLLSPLHF. CDR3 in DNA: TGTGCCAGCAGCGCGGACACCCTCCTCTCACCCCTCCACTTT.

V usage is TRBV6-5 and J usage is TRBJ2-5, with 8 bases matching TRBD1. J was trimmed by 3 bases and V by 2 bases; bases with no gene match: 8. There are 16 residues in the CDR3. CDR1 is MNHEY and CDR2 is SVGAGI in the germline V gene. CDR3 amino acids: CASSYEAGGKEETQYF. For the CDR3, the DNA is TGTGCCAGCAGTTACGAGGCAGGGGGCAAAGAAGAGACCCAGTACTTC.

V is TRBV6-2 or TRBV6-3 and J is TRBJ1-4; D is undetermined. V lost 0 bases and J lost 2, with 7 bases in between. The CDR3 contains 15 residues. Looked up from germline, CDR1 is MNHEY and CDR2 is SVGEGT. CDR3 protein: CASSYSPRTNEKLFF. The CDR3 DNA reads as TGTGCCAGCAGTTACTCTCCCAGGACTAATGAAAAACTGTTTTTT.

The V gene is TRBV29-1, the J gene TRBJ1-6, with 10 positions matching TRBD1. This CDR3 is 14 amino acids long. The ends lost 7 bases at V and 9 bases at J; junction bases unmatched: 9. Germline V CDR1 and CDR2: SQVTM, ANQGSEA. The CDR3 loop is CSAQGTGEGSPLHF. The CDR3 nucleotides read TGCAGCGCCCAAGGGACAGGGGAGGGTTCACCCCTCCACTTT.

The rearrangement links TRBV10-3 to TRBJ1-2; 9 bases are a match to TRBD1. V lost 0 bases to trimming and J lost 8 bases; unmatched junction nucleotides: 7. The V gene's germline CDR1 is ENHRY and CDR2 SYGVKD. The CDR3 extends over 15 amino acids. The CDR3 sequence: CAISESTGTGNGYTF. The CDR3 DNA sequence: TGTGCCATCAGTGAGTCGACCGGGACAGGGAACGGCTACACCTTC.

V is TRBV5-4 and J is TRBJ2-5; tentatively, D is TRBD1 (5 bases). V was pared by 4 bases and J by 1 base, with 14 bases between. CDR1 and CDR2 from the germline V gene are SGHNT and YYREEE (reference sequence). The CDR3 extends over 15 amino acids. CDR3 nucleotides: TGTGCCAGCAGCAGGGTTAAGGGGTTCCAAGAGACCCAGTACTTC. Its translation is CASSRVKGFQETQYF.

The chain recombines TRBV7-3 with TRBJ2-1; no definite D call. The CDR3 has 13 residues. Trimming took off 0 bases at V and 4 bases at J, with 4 bases between the two ends. CDR1 and CDR2 (germline): SGHTA, FQGTGA. CDR3 DNA sequence: TGTGCCAGCAGCTTAACACAGTACAATGAGCAGTTCTTC. It codes for CASSLTQYNEQFF.

The chain uses TRBV24-1 and TRBJ2-1; D perhaps matches TRBD2 (5 bases). The CDR3 totals 12 residues. The germline V gene encodes CDR1 KGHDR and CDR2 SFDVKD. V was shortened by 4 bases and J by 6 bases, with 6 bases between the two germline ends. The CDR3 bases are TGTGCCACCAGTGAGGGGAGCAATGAGCAGTTCTTC. Translated, it gives CATSEGSNEQFF.

This sequence joins TRBV19 and TRBJ1-1, with a possible D match to TRBD1 (5 bases). CDR3 length: 16 amino acids. Trimming left V 4 bases short and J 2 bases short, with 17 bases between. CDR1 LNHDA and CDR2 SQIVND come from the germline V gene (reference sequence). Written as DNA, the CDR3 is TGTGCCAGTAGTACCCCCCAGGGCAGGGTAAACACTGAAGCTTTCTTT. This sequence encodes CASSTPQGRVNTEAFF. Full variable domain (remainder filled in from reference TRBV19 and TRBJ1-1): DGGITQSPKYLFRKEGQNVTLSCEQNLNHDAMYWYRQDPGQGLRLIYYSQIVNDFQKGDIAEGYSVSREKKESFPLTVTSAQKNPTAFYLCASSTPQGRVNTEAFFGQGTRLTVV.